The clone carrying this T cell receptor beta chain was observed a few times. This entry is derived from a study of blood T cell repertoires in COVID-19. Background on the study: Donors in the United States, Italy and Spain gave samples during acute or convalescent COVID-19. Sources were T cells, B-cell-depleted T cells, or PBMCs; the material itself was cDNA or gDNA.

In germline, CDR1 is MNHEY, CDR2 SMNVEV (reference sequence). Trimming shortened V by 4 bases and J by 5 bases, and 14 bases separated the two germline ends. The CDR3 consists of 14 residues. Study processing details: Estimates of nucleated cell counts were drawn from the amplification of reference gene primers. Using immunoSEQ multiplex PCR, the repertoire was profiled, and TCRdb retains in-frame clones only, with some absent. The V and J calls and the clone size are those of that table, but D and trimming were determined from the DNA. The data contain about 59,000 clones, less than 75% of them seen just once; the ten biggest clones take up less than 20%.

The chain combines TRBV27 with TRBJ1-1, with D possibly TRBD1 on 5 matching bases. The specimen was peripheral blood. The source of this sequence is a woman in her forties or fifties with active or convalescent COVID-19. Here the CDR3 reads CASSSNGGRTEAFF. CDR3 nucleotide sequence: TGTGCCAGCAGTTCGAACGGGGGTCGAACTGAAGCTTTCTTT.